Each of the 24 T cell receptor beta chains below was sequenced from the same sample in a study of blood T cell repertoires in COVID-19. The protocol was immunoSEQ multiplex PCR, while the TCRdb copy is restricted to in-frame clones and leaves out a portion. The data contain about 69,000 clones, 65% to 90% of them singletons. Sequences were obtained from peripheral blood. Receptor source: a man older than 75 with acute or convalescent COVID-19.

The CDR3 DNA reads as TGCGCCAGCAGTGGGGGGGGCGCAGGAGAGACCCAGTACTTC. This gives the protein CASSGGGAGETQYF. This sequence joins TRBV10-1 and TRBJ2-5; possible D gene TRBD2, 7 bases. The CDR3 has 14 amino acids. Trimming stripped 4 bases from V and 4 bases from J, with 13 bases between. Germline V gene sequence: CDR1 WNHNN, CDR2 SYGVQD (reference sequence).

CDR3 DNA: TGTGCCAGCAGCTTGAGCGGGAGAGAGCAGTTCTTC. Amino acid sequence: CASSLSGREQFF. The V and J genes are TRBV7-9 and TRBJ2-1, with 8 positions matching TRBD2. The CDR3 spans 12 residues. CDR1 and CDR2 (germline): SEHNR, FQNEAQ (reference sequence). V gave up 3 bases and J gave up 10 bases; unmatched junction bases: 2.

The rearrangement uses TRBV24-1 and TRBJ2-2; 14 bases align to TRBD2. CDR3 length: 15 residues. The germline V gene encodes CDR1 KGHDR and CDR2 SFDVKD. V dropped 10 bases and J dropped 5; count of bases not matched to a gene: 5. The CDR3 DNA is TGTGCCACGGGACTAGCGGGAGTAGAAACCGGGGAGCTGTTTTTT. It translates to CATGLAGVETGELFF.

V gene TRBV2 combines with J gene TRBJ2-2; 10 nucleotides align to TRBD2. Germline-derived CDR1 and CDR2 are SNHLY and FYNNEI. J was trimmed by 1 base and V by 7 bases; bases with no gene match: 3. The CDR3 spans 15 residues. The CDR3 spells CASKRTSGNTGELFF. CDR3 DNA sequence: TGTGCCAGCAAAAGGACTAGCGGGAACACCGGGGAGCTGTTTTTT. Supplemented by reference TRBV2 and TRBJ2-2, the full variable domain reads EPEVTQTPSHQVTQMGQEVILRCVPISNHLYFYWYRQILGQKVEFLVSFYNNEISEKSEIFDDQFSVERPDGSNFTLKIRSTKLEDSAMYFCASKRTSGNTGELFFGEGSRLTVL.

This clone was seen a few times. V and J are TRBV23-1 and TRBJ1-5; TRBD1 matches at 9 bases. TRBV23-1 is reported as an ORF; its role is uncertain. The V and J ends lost 4 bases and 3 bases, in that order; junction bases with no gene match: 13. The CDR3 has 18 amino acids. The CDR3 DNA reads TGCGCCAGCAGTCTCCGGAGGGGGACAGGGCATCTCAATCAGCCCCAGCATTTT. As protein: CASSLRRGTGHLNQPQHF.

The chain employs TRBV19 and TRBJ2-2, with D perhaps TRBD2 (6 bases). Trimming removed 4 bases from V and 0 bases from J, with 15 bases in between. This CDR3 has 17 residues. The germline gives CDR1 LNHDA, CDR2 SQIVND (reference sequence). DNA of the CDR3: TGTGCCAGTAGTAAACGACCGGGACTGTCGAACACCGGGGAGCTGTTTTTT. Protein product: CASSKRPGLSNTGELFF.

The rearrangement joins TRBV18 to TRBJ2-1; 13 positions agree with TRBD2. Germline V gene lookup returns CDR1 KGHSH and CDR2 LQKENI. The CDR3 sequence is 15 residues long. The junction had 5 bases not matched to a gene; V was cut back by 3 bases and J by 9 bases. CDR3 residues: CASSPGLAGSGEQFF. In DNA, the CDR3 is TGTGCCAGCTCACCGGGACTAGCGGGGTCCGGTGAGCAGTTCTTC.

The J gene is TRBJ2-7, the V gene TRBV7-2, with 11 bases lining up with TRBD2. Germline V gene data show CDR1 as SGHTA and CDR2 as FQGNSA. V gave up 5 bases and J gave up 4 bases; unmatched junction bases: 19. The CDR3 loop spans 19 amino acids. The CDR3: CASSPRYSGTSGKPYEQYF. The CDR3 coding sequence is TGTGCCAGCAGCCCAAGATATTCCGGGACTAGCGGTAAGCCTTACGAGCAGTACTTC.

The CDR3 DNA reads TGCAGCGTTGGGAGGGGGCCTTACACTGAAGCTTTCTTT. Encoded protein: CSVGRGPYTEAFF. This chain uses TRBV29-1 with TRBJ1-1; 7 positions match TRBD1. The CDR3 spans 13 residues. Losses at the gene ends were 4 bases for V and 3 bases for J; bases not matched to a gene: 5. The germline CDR1 and CDR2 sequences are SQVTM and ANQGSEA.

This chain links TRBV29-1 with TRBJ1-2, with unresolved D. Germline V CDR1 and CDR2: SQVTM, ANQGSEA. The CDR3 is made up of 9 amino acids. Deletions cut 4 bases from V and 6 bases from J, with 3 bases between. As DNA, the CDR3 is TGCAGCGTTGCGGATGGCTACACCTTC. Its protein is CSVADGYTF.

V gene TRBV7-2 combines with J gene TRBJ2-1, with no clear D. The germline gives CDR1 SGHTA, CDR2 FQGNSA. Between the trimmed V and J ends, which lost 3 bases and 4 bases, there was a span of 10 bases. The CDR3 totals 14 residues. CDR3 in amino acids: CASSLSQTYNEQFF. CDR3 sequence (DNA): TGTGCCAGCAGCTTGAGTCAGACTTACAATGAGCAGTTCTTC.

The chain is built from TRBV5-1 and TRBJ1-2; D gene uncertain. The V gene lost 0 bases and the J gene lost 4 bases, with 4 bases spanning the gap. From germline, CDR1 is SGHRS and CDR2 YFSETQ. The CDR3 loop spans 12 amino acids. The CDR3 loop is CASSLDSYGYTF. The DNA of the CDR3 is TGCGCCAGCAGCTTGGACAGCTATGGCTACACCTTC.

This clone was seen a single time. This chain joins TRBV4-2 and TRBJ2-1, with a weak D call TRBD2 (6 bases). The germline V gene has CDR1 LGHNA and CDR2 YNFKEQ. The CDR3 totals 15 residues. V shed 4 bases and J shed 2 bases, with 12 bases lying between them. CDR3 DNA: TGTGCCAGCAGCCTAATACCGGGAGCCTACAATGAGCAGTTCTTC. This codes for CASSLIPGAYNEQFF.

The V and J genes are TRBV7-2 and TRBJ2-5; 8 bases map to TRBD1. This CDR3 is built from 16 residues. CDR1 SGHTA and CDR2 FQGNSA come from the germline V gene. J lost 3 bases, V lost 1 base, and 7 bases had no gene match. The CDR3 sequence: CASSLGFGTGEETQYF. The CDR3 DNA reads as TGTGCCAGCAGCTTAGGCTTTGGGACAGGTGAAGAGACCCAGTACTTC.

The chain combines TRBV13 with TRBJ2-7; 8 bases fit TRBD1. The ends lost 1 base at V and 2 bases at J; junction bases unmatched: 1. The CDR3 has 14 amino acids. Germline CDR1 PRHDT, CDR2 FYEKMQ (reference sequence). The CDR3 spells CASSLEQGAYEQYF. Written as DNA, the CDR3 is TGTGCCAGCAGCTTAGAACAGGGGGCCTACGAGCAGTACTTC.

This CDR3 reads CASSVSPGDEQYF. CDR3 DNA: TGTGCCAGCAGCGTATCACCGGGGGACGAGCAGTACTTC. The V call is TRBV9, the J call TRBJ2-7; D might be TRBD2 (6 bases). The CDR3 runs to 13 residues. V shed 1 base and J shed 5 bases, with 10 bases lying between them. Germline V gives CDR1 SGDLS, CDR2 YYNGEE.

This rearrangement joins TRBV7-2 to TRBJ2-2, with 12 positions matching TRBD1. The length of the CDR3 is 15 residues. Germline V gives CDR1 SGHTA, CDR2 FQGNSA. J was trimmed by 6 bases and V by 6 bases; bases with no gene match: 5. CDR3 amino acids: CASSPGTGGPGELFF. DNA for the CDR3: TGTGCCAGCAGTCCCGGGACAGGGGGCCCCGGGGAGCTGTTTTTT.

This chain uses TRBV10-2 with TRBJ1-6; no firm D call. CDR1 is WSHSY, CDR2 SAAADI, per germline. This CDR3 has 15 amino acids. V lost 0 bases and J lost 5, with 8 bases in between. Written as DNA, the CDR3 is TGCGCCAGCAGTGAGTCGACTCGGAATAATTCACCCCTCCACTTT. This gives the protein CASSESTRNNSPLHF.

This clone was detected once. This chain links TRBV2 with TRBJ1-1; possible D gene TRBD1, 6 bases. V dropped 2 bases and J dropped 1 base, with 8 bases sitting between them. Germline CDR1 and CDR2: SNHLY and FYNNEI. The CDR3 covers 14 residues. CDR3 DNA: TGTGCCAGCAGTGAAAGGACAGCGAACACTGAAGCTTTCTTT. Translating it yields CASSERTANTEAFF.

The chain employs TRBV6-5 and TRBJ2-5; the match to TRBD1 covers 11 bases. Trimming took 6 bases from V and 5 from J; bases not matched to a gene: 8. Looked up from germline, CDR1 is MNHEY and CDR2 is SVGAGI. CDR3 length equals 15 residues. The CDR3 loop reads CASSLDRGRLETQYF. CDR3 sequence (DNA): TGTGCCAGCAGCCTGGACAGGGGGCGCTTGGAGACCCAGTACTTC.

The rearrangement uses TRBV6-1 and TRBJ1-2; D remains unclear. V dropped 1 base and J dropped 5 bases, with 5 bases sitting between them. The CDR3 sequence is 12 residues long. Germline CDR1 and CDR2: MNHNS and SASEGT. CDR3 protein: CASSEDMYGYTF. CDR3 nucleotides: TGTGCCAGCAGTGAAGATATGTATGGCTACACCTTC.

V usage is TRBV11-3 and J usage is TRBJ2-1; D is uncertain. There are 11 residues in the CDR3. Trimming took off 5 bases at V and 4 bases at J, with 3 bases between the two ends. The germline V gene encodes CDR1 SGHNT and CDR2 YENEEA. CDR3 sequence reads: CASSHYNEQFF. The CDR3 DNA follows: TGTGCCAGCAGCCATTACAATGAGCAGTTCTTC.

V usage is TRBV3-1 (or the pseudogene TRBV3-2) and J usage is TRBJ2-1, with D possibly being TRBD2 (6 bases). The CDR3 runs to 17 residues. Trimming cost V 4 bases and J 0 bases, with 16 bases left between them. CDR1 is LGHDT, CDR2 YNNKEL, per germline (reference sequence). CDR3 region: CASSPPPSEYSYNEQFF. The CDR3 DNA follows: TGTGCCAGCAGCCCCCCGCCTAGCGAGTACTCCTACAATGAGCAGTTCTTC.

The J gene is TRBJ1-6, the V gene TRBV7-2; D is possibly TRBD1 (6 bases). Deletions cut 5 bases from V and 9 bases from J, with 14 bases between. Germline V gene data show CDR1 as SGHTA and CDR2 as FQGNSA. The CDR3 has 14 amino acids. CDR3 DNA: TGTGCCAGCAGCGCCCGCCGGACAGCTTCACCCCTCCACTTT. Translating it yields CASSARRTASPLHF.